The sample holds a few counts of the clone carrying this T cell receptor (beta chain). The target antigen is unknown. This entry belongs to a study of beta chain features in type 1 diabetes. Study-level points and caveats: In all four CD4+ subsets, TCRB CDR3 length was significantly, moderately reduced in type 1 diabetes.

The entirety of the isolated RNA underwent reverse transcription, so expressed TCRB transcripts were sequenced. Clones were sequenced by immunoSEQ multiplex PCR, and TCRdb holds only the in-frame ones, with some missing. This table has about 340,000 clones, 13% appearing once. The CDR3 extends over 14 amino acids. The ends lost 10 bases at V and 0 bases at J; junction bases unmatched: 6. CDR1 and CDR2 from the germline V gene are SEHNR and FQNEAQ (reference sequence). Sequencing input: naive CD4+ T cells from blood. The genes are TRBV7-9 and TRBJ2-3; 8 bases are a match to TRBD1. This clonotype was obtained from a woman aged 18-30 years with type 1 diabetes. The CDR3 protein is CATMTGESTDTQYF. DNA for the CDR3: TGTGCCACCATGACAGGGGAGAGCACAGATACGCAGTATTTT.